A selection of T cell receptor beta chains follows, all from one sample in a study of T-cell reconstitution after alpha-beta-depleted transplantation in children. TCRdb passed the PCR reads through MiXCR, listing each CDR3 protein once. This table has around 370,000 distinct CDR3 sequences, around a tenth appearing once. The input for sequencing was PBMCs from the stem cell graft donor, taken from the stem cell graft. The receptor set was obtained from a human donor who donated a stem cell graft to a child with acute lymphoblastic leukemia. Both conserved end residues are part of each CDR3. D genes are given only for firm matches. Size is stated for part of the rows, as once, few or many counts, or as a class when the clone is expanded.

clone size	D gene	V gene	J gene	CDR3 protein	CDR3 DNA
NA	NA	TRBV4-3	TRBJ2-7	CASSQVQTYEQYF	TGCGCCAGCAGCCAAGTACAGACCTACGAGCAGTACTTC
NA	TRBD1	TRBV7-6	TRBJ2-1	CASSLARFGTGDYNEQFF	TGTGCCAGCAGCTTAGCGCGTTTTGGGACAGGGGACTACAATGAGCAGTTCTTC
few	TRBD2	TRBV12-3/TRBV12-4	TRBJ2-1	CASGGRGLAGDEQFF	TGTGCCAGCGGGGGGAGGGGACTAGCTGGCGATGAGCAGTTCTTC
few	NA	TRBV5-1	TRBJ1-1	CASSLAGRGSKAFF	TGCGCCAGCAGCTTGGCGGGCAGGGGATCTAAAGCTTTCTTT
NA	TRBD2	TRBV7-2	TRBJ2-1	CASSTTSGRGNEQFF	TGTGCCAGCAGCACGACTAGCGGGAGAGGGAATGAGCAGTTCTTC
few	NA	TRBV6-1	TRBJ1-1	CASSQGWGLAEAFF	TGTGCCAGCAGCCAGGGGTGGGGGTTAGCTGAAGCTTTCTTT
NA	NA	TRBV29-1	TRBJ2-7	CSVEVARAGEQYF	TGCAGCGTTGAAGTAGCGCGGGCGGGCGAGCAGTACTTC
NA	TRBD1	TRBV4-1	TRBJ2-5	CASSQEPGGQETQYF	TGCGCCAGCAGCCAAGAACCAGGGGGCCAAGAGACCCAGTACTTC
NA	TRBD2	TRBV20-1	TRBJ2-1	CSSTSGRTNEQFF	TGCAGTTCAACTAGCGGGAGAACGAATGAGCAGTTCTTC
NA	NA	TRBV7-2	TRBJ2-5	CASSSTGQYQETQYF	TGTGCCAGCAGCTCCACCGGACAGTACCAAGAGACCCAGTACTTC
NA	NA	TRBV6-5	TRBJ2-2	CASSYSPNTGELFF	TGTGCCAGCAGTTACAGCCCGAACACCGGGGAGCTGTTTTTT
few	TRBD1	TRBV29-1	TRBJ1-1	CSGDRRDTEAFF	TGCAGCGGGGACAGGCGAGACACTGAAGCTTTCTTT
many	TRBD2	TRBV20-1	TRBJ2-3	CSASASGTSTDTQYF	TGCAGTGCGTCGGCTAGCGGGACATCCACAGATACGCAGTATTTT
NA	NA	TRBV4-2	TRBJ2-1	CASSQDDQVSNEQFF	TGTGCCAGCAGCCAAGACGATCAGGTCTCTAATGAGCAGTTCTTC
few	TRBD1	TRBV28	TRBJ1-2	CASSLFDRGHGYTF	TGTGCCAGCAGTTTATTCGACAGGGGGCATGGCTACACCTTC
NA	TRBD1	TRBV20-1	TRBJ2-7	CSARGPVQGVYEQYF	TGCAGTGCTAGAGGCCCTGTACAGGGGGTCTACGAGCAGTACTTC
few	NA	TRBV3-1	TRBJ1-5	CASSRVELTDSNQPQHF	TGTGCCAGCAGCCGCGTGGAGCTAACGGATAGCAATCAGCCCCAGCATTTT
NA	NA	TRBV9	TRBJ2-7	CASSVAPDSRYEQYF	TGTGCCAGCAGCGTAGCTCCCGACTCCCGCTACGAGCAGTACTTC
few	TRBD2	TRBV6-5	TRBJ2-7	CASSYGSSGTYEQYF	TGTGCCAGCAGTTATGGTTCTAGCGGGACCTACGAGCAGTACTTC
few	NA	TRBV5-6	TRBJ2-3	CASSLFRASTDTQYF	TGTGCCAGCAGCTTGTTCCGGGCTAGCACAGATACGCAGTATTTT
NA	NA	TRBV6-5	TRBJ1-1	CASSRDGPGRIF	TGTGCCAGCAGCAGGGACGGGCCGGGTAGGATCTTT
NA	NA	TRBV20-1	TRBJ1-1	CSARDPSKGPSGAFF	TGCAGTGCTAGAGACCCCAGTAAAGGCCCCTCAGGAGCTTTCTTT
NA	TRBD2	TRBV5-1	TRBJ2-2	CASKTGGPAGELFF	TGCGCCAGCAAAACGGGAGGGCCCGCCGGGGAGCTGTTTTTT
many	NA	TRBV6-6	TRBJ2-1	CASSLGREQFF	TGTGCCAGCAGTTTGGGTAGGGAGCAGTTCTTC
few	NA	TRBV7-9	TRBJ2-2	CASSFASPNTGELFF	TGTGCCAGCAGCTTCGCAAGCCCAAACACCGGGGAGCTGTTTTTT
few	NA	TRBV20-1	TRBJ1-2	CSARDEGRFYGYTF	TGCAGTGCTAGAGATGAGGGGAGGTTCTATGGCTACACCTTC